This paragraph reports one T cell receptor beta chain. Its antigen is as yet unknown. V shed 4 bases and J 5 bases; nucleotides not matched to a gene: 7. The CDR3 extends over 14 amino acids. Germline CDR1 and CDR2: MGHRA and YSYEKL. CD45RO-negative CD8 cells positively selected for CCR7 made up the naive population, which excluded terminally differentiated effector memory CD45RA+ cells. Only in-frame clones appear in the TCRdb table, and some are missing; sequencing was by immunoSEQ multiplex PCR. The sample yields 1.5 million to 2.5 million clones, roughly 94% seen once. These data are taken from a study of shared clonotypes between healthy human individuals. Findings and caveats of the study: Incomplete sequencing of sorted subsets was indicated by rarefaction despite large depth.

V gene TRBV4-1 combines with J gene TRBJ2-7, with TRBD1 identical over 8 bases. The receptor was derived from a man aged 18-30 years in good health. The specimen was naive CD8+ T cells sorted from blood. The CDR3 nucleotides are TGCGCCAGCAGCCTCGGACAGGGTCAGCACGAGCAGTACTTC. This encodes CASSLGQGQHEQYF.